The rows below give T cell receptor beta chains drawn from one sample of a study of CD8+ T cells in alopecia areata. Assay used: immunoSEQ multiplex PCR; TCRdb lists only in-frame clones, some missing. The sample consists of about 210,000 clones, approximately 45% of them appearing once. This specimen was CD4+ T cells sorted from blood, taken at approximately week 36, from a patient treated with tofacitinib. These receptors were obtained from a human donor with alopecia areata. Both conserved end residues are part of each CDR3. Fields, in order: D gene, V gene, J gene, clone size, CDR3 DNA, CDR3 protein. The D gene is left open where the match is weak. Clone size is given for some rows only: seen once, a few or many times, or a class if the clone is expanded.

TRBD1	TRBV29-1	TRBJ2-7	few	TGCAGCGTCAAAACACGGGGGGACAGGGAGTCCCGCGAGCAGTACTTC	CSVKTRGDRESREQYF
TRBD2	TRBV9	TRBJ2-3	-	TGTGCCAGCAGCGTAGCTAGCGGGACGCGCACAGATACGCAGTATTTT	CASSVASGTRTDTQYF
TRBD1	TRBV9	TRBJ1-2	-	TGTGCCAGCAGCGTCGGACAGGGGGCGGCTAACTATGGCTACACCTTC	CASSVGQGAANYGYTF
-	TRBV2	TRBJ2-7	few	TGTGCCAGCAGCCCGGGGCGCTACGAGCAGTACTTC	CASSPGRYEQYF
-	TRBV29-1	TRBJ2-5	-	TGCAGCATCTCCCACGGGACGAACCAAGAGACCCAGTACTTC	CSISHGTNQETQYF
-	TRBV29-1	TRBJ1-3	many	TGCAGCGTTCGACGTTCTGGAAACACCATATATTTT	CSVRRSGNTIYF
-	TRBV7-9	TRBJ1-4	few	TGTGCCAGCAGCTTAGACGGGGTCCAAAATGAAAAACTGTTTTTT	CASSLDGVQNEKLFF
TRBD2	TRBV29-1	TRBJ2-7	-	TGCAGCGTTCGAGGGACTAGCGGGTTGAGCTCCTACGAGCAGTACTTC	CSVRGTSGLSSYEQYF
-	TRBV7-2	TRBJ1-5	-	TGTGCCAGCAGCTTAGCTGGGGGAAATCAGCCCCAGCATTTT	CASSLAGGNQPQHF
-	TRBV15	TRBJ2-2	-	TGTGCCACCAGCCGACCCATCGGGGCCGGGGAGCTGTTTTTT	CATSRPIGAGELFF
-	TRBV9	TRBJ2-7	-	TGTGCCAGCAGCCCGAGGACGAGCTCCTACGAGCAGTACTTC	CASSPRTSSYEQYF
-	TRBV7-8	TRBJ2-3	-	TGTGCCAGCAGCTCAAGCGGAGCGACCTGGAATACGCAGTATTTT	CASSSSGATWNTQYF
-	TRBV20-1	TRBJ2-3	-	TGCAGTGCTAGTGTAGCAGATACGCAGTATTTT	CSASVADTQYF
-	TRBV4-2	TRBJ2-1	-	TGTGCCAGCAGCCAAAGGAATGAGCAGTTCTTC	CASSQRNEQFF
-	TRBV5-1	TRBJ2-7	-	TGCGCCAGCAGGTTACGGGGGCGCGGGTACGAGCAGTACTTC	CASRLRGRGYEQYF
-	TRBV4-1	TRBJ1-5	few	TGCGCCAGCAGCCAAGATTTCGAGGGCGTACGCAATCAGCCCCAGCATTTT	CASSQDFEGVRNQPQHF
TRBD1	TRBV23-1	TRBJ1-1	-	TGCGCCAGCAGTCCAGGGACAGGGTTTCGAGGCACTGAAGCTTTCTTT	CASSPGTGFRGTEAFF
-	TRBV4-3	TRBJ1-1	-	TGCGCCAGCAAGCACAGTTATTTGAACACTGAAGCTTTCTTT	CASKHSYLNTEAFF
-	TRBV5-1	TRBJ2-5	-	TGCGCCAGCAGCTTGGCCCCAGGGGACGAGACCCAGTACTTC	CASSLAPGDETQYF
-	TRBV30	TRBJ2-1	once	TGTGCCTGCACTGAGCAGTTCTTC	CACTEQFF
-	TRBV30	TRBJ1-3	-	TGTGCCTGGAGCCCCAACTTCTCTGGAAACACCATATATTTT	CAWSPNFSGNTIYF
TRBD1	TRBV6-1	TRBJ2-7	-	TGTGCCAGCAGTCCGCGACAGGGGAATGCCGAGCAGTACTTC	CASSPRQGNAEQYF
TRBD1	TRBV5-4	TRBJ2-7	-	TGTGCCAGCAGCTTGAGACAGGGATTGAACGAGCAGTACTTC	CASSLRQGLNEQYF
-	TRBV30	TRBJ1-1	-	TGTGCCTGGAGCCAACCTAGGACTGAAGCTTTCTTT	CAWSQPRTEAFF
-	TRBV6-5	TRBJ1-5	-	TGTGCCAGCAGTTACTCGGAGTATAGCAATCAGCCCCAGCATTTT	CASSYSEYSNQPQHF
-	TRBV14	TRBJ2-7	few	TGTGCCAGCAGCCAAGAATGGTCAGGACCGAGAGAGCAGTACTTC	CASSQEWSGPREQYF
-	TRBV25-1	TRBJ1-2	-	TGTGCCAGCAGTGATCCGGGACGGCCGTTCTATGGCTACACCTTC	CASSDPGRPFYGYTF
TRBD1	TRBV4-1	TRBJ1-2	-	TGCGCCAGCAGCCCCACAGGGGGTGAAGGCTACACCTTC	CASSPTGGEGYTF
-	TRBV7-3	TRBJ1-4	few	TGTGCCACCGACTCTGAAAAACTGTTTTTT	CATDSEKLFF
-	TRBV5-1	TRBJ2-1	few	TGCGCCAGCAGCTTGGACGGGGAGCTTTACAATGAGCAGTTCTTC	CASSLDGELYNEQFF
-	TRBV7-9	TRBJ2-2	few	TGTGCCAGCGTCAGAGGGGATCACGGGGAGCTGTTTTTT	CASVRGDHGELFF
-	TRBV27	TRBJ2-3	once	TGTGCCAGCAGCCCCGACCCGCGCGGAGATACGCAGTATTTT	CASSPDPRGDTQYF
-	TRBV5-5	TRBJ1-1	-	TGTGCCAGCCACTCGAGGCGCACCGGTAACACTGAAGCTTTCTTT	CASHSRRTGNTEAFF
TRBD2	TRBV30	TRBJ2-5	-	TGTGCCTGGAGTATACGAAGATTAGTAGCGGGAGTACCCGGCTCCAAAGAGACCCAGTACTTC	CAWSIRRLVAGVPGSKETQYF
-	TRBV7-9	TRBJ2-5	many	TGTGCCAGCACCCACCAAGAGACCCAGTACTTC	CASTHQETQYF
TRBD2	TRBV30	TRBJ2-3	-	TGTGCCTGGACTACTAGCGGGGATACGCAGTATTTT	CAWTTSGDTQYF
TRBD2	TRBV10-3	TRBJ2-5	-	TGTGCCATCAGCCAGACTAGCGGGCCCACCCAAGAGACCCAGTACTTC	CAISQTSGPTQETQYF
-	TRBV4-3	TRBJ2-7	-	TGCGCCAGCAGCCAAGAAAGTGGAGGCGAGCAGTACTTC	CASSQESGGEQYF
TRBD2	TRBV2	TRBJ2-1	few	TGTGCCAGCATGATGGCGGGAGGGGGGAATGAGCAGTTCTTC	CASMMAGGGNEQFF
-	TRBV30	TRBJ2-1	-	TGTGCCTGGGCTGGACGGTTGAGCTCCTACAATGAGCAGTTCTTC	CAWAGRLSSYNEQFF
-	TRBV19	TRBJ2-1	-	TGTGCCAGTACCCAGGGGGGCGCGAAGCAGTTCTTC	CASTQGGAKQFF
-	TRBV28	TRBJ2-7	-	TGTGCCAGCAGTAAAAGGCGGCACTCCTACGAGCAGTACTTC	CASSKRRHSYEQYF
-	TRBV15	TRBJ2-3	few	TGTGCCACCAGCGGAGGGGCGGAGGGGTACGCAGATACGCAGTATTTT	CATSGGAEGYADTQYF
-	TRBV27	TRBJ1-1	few	TGTGCCAGCAGCCTCAAGGGGGGGAGGACTGAAGCTTTCTTT	CASSLKGGRTEAFF
TRBD1	TRBV30	TRBJ2-7	-	TGTGCCTGGAGTCGGGGACAGGGCCCTTACAAGCAGTACTTC	CAWSRGQGPYKQYF
TRBD2	TRBV30	TRBJ2-1	few	TGTGCCTGGATGAGGGGACTAGCGGACAATGAGCAGTTCTTC	CAWMRGLADNEQFF
TRBD1	TRBV5-1	TRBJ2-7	once	TGCGCCAGCAGCCCGGCCGGGACAGGGTGGGCCCGGTACTTC	CASSPAGTGWARYF
TRBD2	TRBV2	TRBJ2-3	-	TGTGCCAGCAAACCGGGACTAGCGGGAGAATATAAGCAGTATTTT	CASKPGLAGEYKQYF
-	TRBV9	TRBJ2-5	-	TGTGCCAGCAGCGTAGCGGGATATGAGACCCAGTACTTC	CASSVAGYETQYF
-	TRBV7-3	TRBJ2-1	few	TGTGCCAGCAGCCTCACACCAGACTACAATGAGCAGTTCTTC	CASSLTPDYNEQFF